This TCR beta chain was identified in a study of shared clonotypes between healthy human individuals. Study overall: The cohort comprised a couple of women and a few men. Their ages spanned 18 to 49 years. Study-wide points: The study found lower generation probabilities in non-shared clonotypes than in those shared by all four donors. Naive CD4 clonotypes were shared across a handful of donors at about 5%.

Sorted subsets were amplified in replicate PCRs using approximately 200 ng DNA, around 30,000 T cell genomes. Repertoires were generated with immunoSEQ multiplex PCR, while TCRdb's copy carries only in-frame clones and drops some. The sample lists about 2.1 million clones; roughly 91% were seen once. This clone was detected only once. Its target is unknown. Naive CD8 cells comprised CD45RO-negative, CCR7-positively selected cells, excluding terminally differentiated effector memory CD45RA+ cells. The CDR3 length is 14 residues. From germline, CDR1 is SGDLS and CDR2 YYNGEE. V was clipped by 3 bases and J by 7 bases; unmatched bases: 4.

The source is a man aged 18 to 30 in good health. Some clones in this sample may be carry-over from other donors' samples. V usage is TRBV9 and J usage is TRBJ2-1; TRBD1 matches 10 bases. Sequenced input: naive CD8+ T cells from PBMCs. The CDR3 nucleotides are TGTGCCAGCAGCGAGGGGACAGGGGTAAATGAGCAGTTCTTC. Amino acids: CASSEGTGVNEQFF.